These 4 T cell receptor beta chains were all obtained from the same sample, sequenced in a study of blood T cells in healthy people across ages. Combining a sample-barcoded 5' primer with a J-beta primer mix, a second PCR ran for roughly 7 to 12 cycles. TCRdb independently ran MiXCR on the 5' RACE reads; one entry per CDR3 protein. The sample yields around 1.5 million distinct CDR3 sequences, roughly a third seen once. Sequences were obtained from blood. These receptors were obtained from a woman in her twenties or thirties in good health.

About this clonotype: The junction differs from germline at one of its ends, possibly a read error. V gene TRBV20-1 combines with J gene TRBJ1-2, with TRBD1 identical over 7 bases. CDR3 size: 12 residues. Germline V gene data show CDR1 as DFQATT and CDR2 as SNEGSKA (reference sequence). The CDR3 nucleotides read TGCAGGGCTAGCAGACAGGGTGACGGCTACACCTTC. This encodes CRASRQGDGYTF.

This clonotype was picked up many times. The chain uses TRBV10-3 and TRBJ2-5, with D hard to call. Germline lookup yields CDR1 ENHRY and CDR2 SYGVKD. The CDR3 covers 12 residues. The V end lost 11 bases, the J end lost 2 bases, and 12 bases lay between the germline ends. The CDR3 nucleotides are TGTGCCGTGGGCAGCAAACAAGAGACCCAGTACTTC. Its translation: CAVGSKQETQYF.

This rearrangement joins TRBV3-1 to TRBJ2-1; TRBD2 agrees at 14 bases. J gave up 0 bases and V 5 bases, and 6 bases lay outside the gene matches. CDR3 length equals 18 residues. Germline-derived CDR1 and CDR2 are LGHDT and YNNKEL (reference sequence). The CDR3 protein is CASSSRTSGRTSYNEQFF. The CDR3 region has the DNA TGTGCCAGCAGCTCTCGGACTAGCGGGAGGACCTCCTACAATGAGCAGTTCTTC.

In DNA, the CDR3 is TGTGCCAGCAGCCCTAAGCTTGAGCAGTTCTTC. It encodes CASSPKLEQFF. The V gene is TRBV12-3 or TRBV12-4, the J gene TRBJ2-1; no clear D gene. The CDR3 loop spans 11 amino acids. The ends were cut back, 6 bases at V and 9 bases at J, with 9 bases in the middle.